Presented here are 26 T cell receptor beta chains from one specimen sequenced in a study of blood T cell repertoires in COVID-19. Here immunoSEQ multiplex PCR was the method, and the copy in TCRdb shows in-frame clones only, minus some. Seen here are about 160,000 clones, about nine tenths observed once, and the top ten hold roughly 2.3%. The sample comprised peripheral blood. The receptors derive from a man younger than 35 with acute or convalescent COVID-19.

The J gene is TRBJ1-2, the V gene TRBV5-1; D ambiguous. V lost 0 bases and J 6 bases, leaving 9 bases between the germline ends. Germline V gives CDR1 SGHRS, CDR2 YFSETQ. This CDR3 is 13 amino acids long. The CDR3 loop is CASSLDVLDGYTF. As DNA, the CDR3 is TGCGCCAGCAGCTTGGATGTCCTCGATGGCTACACCTTC.

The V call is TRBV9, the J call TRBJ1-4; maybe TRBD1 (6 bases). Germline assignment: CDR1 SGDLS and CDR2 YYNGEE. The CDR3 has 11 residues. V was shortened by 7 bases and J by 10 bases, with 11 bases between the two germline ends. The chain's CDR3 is CASGGGAKLFF. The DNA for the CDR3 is TGTGCCAGCGGGGGCGGTGCAAAACTGTTTTTT. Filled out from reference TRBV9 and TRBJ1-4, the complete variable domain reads DSGVTQTPKHLITATGQRVTLRCSPRSGDLSVYWYQQSLDQGLQFLIQYYNGEERAKGNILERFSAQQFPDLHSELNLSSLELGDSALYFCASGGGAKLFFGSGTQLSVL.

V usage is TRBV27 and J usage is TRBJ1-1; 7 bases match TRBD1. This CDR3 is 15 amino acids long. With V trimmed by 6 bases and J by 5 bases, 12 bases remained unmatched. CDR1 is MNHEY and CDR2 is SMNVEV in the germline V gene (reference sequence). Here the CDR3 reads CASRVTGASGTEAFF. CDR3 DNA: TGTGCCAGCAGAGTAACAGGGGCCTCTGGGACTGAAGCTTTCTTT.

The CDR3 region has the DNA TGTGCCAGCAGTGAGGGGGGAACCGATACGCAGTATTTT. This translates into CASSEGGTDTQYF. The J gene is TRBJ2-3, the V gene TRBV6-1; TRBD2 is a possible D gene (6 bases). This CDR3 is 13 amino acids long. Trimming removed 3 bases at V and 6 bases at J, with 10 bases between. CDR1 is MNHNS, CDR2 SASEGT, per germline.

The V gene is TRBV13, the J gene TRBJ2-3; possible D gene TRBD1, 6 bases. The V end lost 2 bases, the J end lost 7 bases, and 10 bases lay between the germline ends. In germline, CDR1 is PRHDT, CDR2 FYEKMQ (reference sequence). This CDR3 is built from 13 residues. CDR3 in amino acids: CASSLYRANTQYF. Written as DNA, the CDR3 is TGTGCCAGCAGCTTATACAGGGCGAATACGCAGTATTTT.

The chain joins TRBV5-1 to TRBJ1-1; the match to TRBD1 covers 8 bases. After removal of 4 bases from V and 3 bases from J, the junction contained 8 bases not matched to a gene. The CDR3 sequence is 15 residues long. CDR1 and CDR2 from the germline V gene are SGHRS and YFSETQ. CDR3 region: CASSGSTGGYTEAFF. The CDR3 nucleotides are TGCGCCAGCAGCGGTAGCACAGGGGGTTACACTGAAGCTTTCTTT.

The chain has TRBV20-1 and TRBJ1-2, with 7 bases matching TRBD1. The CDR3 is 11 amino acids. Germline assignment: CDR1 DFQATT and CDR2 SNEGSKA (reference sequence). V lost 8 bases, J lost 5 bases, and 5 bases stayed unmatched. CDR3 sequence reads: CSFVTGYGYTF. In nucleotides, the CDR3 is TGCAGTTTCGTGACAGGGTATGGCTACACCTTC.

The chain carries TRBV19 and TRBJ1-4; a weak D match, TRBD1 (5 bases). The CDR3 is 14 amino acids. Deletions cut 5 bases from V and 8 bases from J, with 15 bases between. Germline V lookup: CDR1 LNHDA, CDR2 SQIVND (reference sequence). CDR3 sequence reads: CASSLQGREEKLFF. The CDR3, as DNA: TGTGCCAGTAGTTTGCAGGGTAGGGAAGAAAAACTGTTTTTT.

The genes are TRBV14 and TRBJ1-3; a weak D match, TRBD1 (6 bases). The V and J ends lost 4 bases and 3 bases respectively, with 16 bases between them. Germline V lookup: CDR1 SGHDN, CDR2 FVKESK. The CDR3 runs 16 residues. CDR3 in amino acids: CASSPLPGTYGNTIYF. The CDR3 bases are TGTGCCAGCAGCCCCCTCCCCGGGACATATGGAAACACCATATATTTT.

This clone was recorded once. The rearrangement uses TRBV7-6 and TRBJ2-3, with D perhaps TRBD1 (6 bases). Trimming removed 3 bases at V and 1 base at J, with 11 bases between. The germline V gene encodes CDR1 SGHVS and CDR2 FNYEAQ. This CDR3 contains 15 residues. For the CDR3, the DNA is TGTGCCAGCAGCTTGGCGGACAGTCGCACAGATACGCAGTATTTT. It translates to CASSLADSRTDTQYF.

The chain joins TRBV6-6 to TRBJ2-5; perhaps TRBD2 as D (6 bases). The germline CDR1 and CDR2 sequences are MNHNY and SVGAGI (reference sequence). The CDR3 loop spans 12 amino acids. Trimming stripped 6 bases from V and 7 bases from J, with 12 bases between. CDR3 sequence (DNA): TGTGCCAGCAGCGGCTCCGGGGGGACCCAGTACTTC. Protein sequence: CASSGSGGTQYF.

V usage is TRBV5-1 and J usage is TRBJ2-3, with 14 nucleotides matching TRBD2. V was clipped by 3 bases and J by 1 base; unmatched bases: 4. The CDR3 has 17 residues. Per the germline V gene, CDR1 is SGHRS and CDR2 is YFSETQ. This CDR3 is CASSSSGLAGGTDTQYF. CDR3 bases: TGCGCCAGCAGCTCCTCGGGACTAGCGGGAGGCACAGATACGCAGTATTTT.

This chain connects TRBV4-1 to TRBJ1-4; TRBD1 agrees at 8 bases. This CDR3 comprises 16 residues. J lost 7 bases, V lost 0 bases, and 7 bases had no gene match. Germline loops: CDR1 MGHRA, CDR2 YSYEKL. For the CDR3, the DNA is TGCGCCAGCAGCCAAGATGGGGCAGGGGGCGTTGAAAAACTGTTTTTT. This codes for CASSQDGAGGVEKLFF.

As DNA, the CDR3 is TGCGCCAGACCCAATAAAAACAGCCACTATGGCTACACCTTC. Protein: CARPNKNSHYGYTF. The gene calls are TRBV10-2 and TRBJ1-2; D uncertain. Trimming took off 9 bases at V and 3 bases at J, with 17 bases between the two ends. Germline V gene sequence: CDR1 WSHSY, CDR2 SAAADI. CDR3 length: 14 amino acids.

CDR3 sequence reads: CASSLAGGENTIYF. The CDR3 coding sequence is TGCGCCAGCAGCTTGGCAGGGGGCGAAAACACCATATATTTT. The rearrangement uses TRBV5-1 and TRBJ1-3, with TRBD1 matching over 8 bases. This CDR3 spans 14 amino acids. Germline V gene sequence: CDR1 SGHRS, CDR2 YFSETQ. V was clipped by 0 bases and J by 6 bases; unmatched bases: 2.

DNA for the CDR3: TGTGCCAGCTCACCCTCATGGGGAGGGGACGGAGATACGCAGTATTTT. As protein: CASSPSWGGDGDTQYF. The J gene is TRBJ2-3, the V gene TRBV18, with 7 nucleotides matching TRBD2. The CDR3 consists of 16 residues. Trimming took 3 bases from V and 5 from J; bases not matched to a gene: 11. Per the germline V gene, CDR1 is KGHSH and CDR2 is LQKENI.

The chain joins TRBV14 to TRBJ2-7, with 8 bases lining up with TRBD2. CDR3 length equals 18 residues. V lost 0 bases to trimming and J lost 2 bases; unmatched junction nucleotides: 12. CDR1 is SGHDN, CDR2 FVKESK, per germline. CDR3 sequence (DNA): TGTGCCAGCAGCCAAGATCCAATAACTAGCGGAAACACCTACGAGCAGTACTTC. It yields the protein CASSQDPITSGNTYEQYF.

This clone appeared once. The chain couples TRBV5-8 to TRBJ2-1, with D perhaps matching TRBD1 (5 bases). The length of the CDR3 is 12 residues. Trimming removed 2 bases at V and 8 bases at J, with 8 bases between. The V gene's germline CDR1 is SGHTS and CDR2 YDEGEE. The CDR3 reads CASSFRVDEQFF. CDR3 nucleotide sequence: TGTGCCAGCAGCTTCAGGGTTGATGAGCAGTTCTTC.

The CDR3 here is CSVEPRGELLVQFF. In DNA form, the CDR3 reads TGCAGCGTTGAGCCCCGGGGGGAGTTGCTGGTGCAGTTCTTC. This chain joins TRBV29-1 and TRBJ2-1; 7 bases are a match to TRBD2. This CDR3 is built from 14 residues. Germline V gives CDR1 SQVTM, CDR2 ANQGSEA. Trimming took 3 bases from V and 12 from J; bases not matched to a gene: 14.

The CDR3 reads CASRPPGYNEQFF. CDR3 DNA sequence: TGTGCCAGCAGGCCTCCGGGATACAATGAGCAGTTCTTC. The J gene is TRBJ2-1, the V gene TRBV9; tentatively, D is TRBD2 (5 bases). In germline, CDR1 is SGDLS, CDR2 YYNGEE. This CDR3 region has 13 residues. Trimming shortened V by 5 bases and J by 4 bases, and 10 bases separated the two germline ends.

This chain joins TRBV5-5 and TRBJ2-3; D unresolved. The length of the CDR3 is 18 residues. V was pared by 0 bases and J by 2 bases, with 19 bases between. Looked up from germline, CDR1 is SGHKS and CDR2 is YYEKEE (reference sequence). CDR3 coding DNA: TGTGCCAGCAGCTTGGCCCCGACGGGTCTCCTCTACACAGATACGCAGTATTTT. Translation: CASSLAPTGLLYTDTQYF.

DNA for the CDR3: TGTGCCAGCAGCCACGAGTTGGGCCCCCAGGGCCAGTACTTC. This codes for CASSHELGPQGQYF. The gene calls are TRBV21-1 and TRBJ2-7; the tabulated D call, TRBD1, remains unverified against the DNA. TRBV21-1 is classified as a pseudogene. The CDR3 contains 14 residues.

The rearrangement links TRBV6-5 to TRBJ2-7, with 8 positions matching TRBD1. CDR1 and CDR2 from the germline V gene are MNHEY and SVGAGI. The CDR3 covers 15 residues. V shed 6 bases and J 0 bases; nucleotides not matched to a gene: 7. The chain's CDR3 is CASSRTGFSSYEQYF. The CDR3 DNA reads TGTGCCAGCAGCCGGACAGGGTTTAGCTCCTACGAGCAGTACTTC.

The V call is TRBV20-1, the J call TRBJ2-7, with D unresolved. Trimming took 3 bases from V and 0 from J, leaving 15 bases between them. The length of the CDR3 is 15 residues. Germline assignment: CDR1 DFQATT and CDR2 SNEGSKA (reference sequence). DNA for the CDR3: TGCAGTGCTAGTCCGTCGCCCAGTCCCTCCTACGAGCAGTACTTC. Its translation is CSASPSPSPSYEQYF.

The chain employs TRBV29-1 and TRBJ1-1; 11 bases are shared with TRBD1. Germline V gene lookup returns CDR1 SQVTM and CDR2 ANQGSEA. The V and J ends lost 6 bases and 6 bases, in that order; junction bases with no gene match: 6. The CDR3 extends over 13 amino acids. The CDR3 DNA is TGCAGCGTGGGCCGGGACAGGGGGTCTGAAGCTTTCTTT. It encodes CSVGRDRGSEAFF.

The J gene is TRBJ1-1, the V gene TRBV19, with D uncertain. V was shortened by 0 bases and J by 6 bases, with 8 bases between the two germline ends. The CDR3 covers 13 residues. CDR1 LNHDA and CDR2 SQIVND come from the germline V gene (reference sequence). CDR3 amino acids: CASSIDENSEAFF. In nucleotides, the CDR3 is TGTGCCAGTAGTATAGATGAAAACTCTGAAGCTTTCTTT.